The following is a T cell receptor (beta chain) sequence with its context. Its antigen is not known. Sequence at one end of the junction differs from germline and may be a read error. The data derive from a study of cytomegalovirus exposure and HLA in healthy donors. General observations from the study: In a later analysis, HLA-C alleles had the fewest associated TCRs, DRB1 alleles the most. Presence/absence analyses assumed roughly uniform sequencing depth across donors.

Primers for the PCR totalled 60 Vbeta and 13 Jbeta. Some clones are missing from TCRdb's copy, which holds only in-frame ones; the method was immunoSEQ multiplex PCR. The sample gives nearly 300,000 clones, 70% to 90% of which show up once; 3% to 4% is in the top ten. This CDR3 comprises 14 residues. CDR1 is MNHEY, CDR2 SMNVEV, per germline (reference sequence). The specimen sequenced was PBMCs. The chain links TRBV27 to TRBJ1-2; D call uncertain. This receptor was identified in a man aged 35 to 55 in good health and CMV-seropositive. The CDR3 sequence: CASSPVVSNYGYAF. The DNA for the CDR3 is TGTGCCAGCAGTCCGGTGGTATCTAACTATGGCTACGCCTTC.